This T cell receptor beta chain was observed in a study of cytomegalovirus exposure and HLA in healthy donors (dated by TCRdb to 2017 to 2019). Study-level background: In an earlier analysis of under 600 of the donors, 250 to 300 Gb of sequence data and approximately 100 million unique TCR beta sequences from about 179 million T cells were reported. In the later analysis, no new phenotypic data were used to find candidate immune exposures; instead, reliance was placed on TCR beta sequences and their occurrence across donors. An earlier analysis of around 580 of the donors used high-throughput TCR beta sequencing to judge whether each TCR beta V gene segment behaved as functional or pseudogenic. An early release that covered some 640 HLA-typed donors contained around 300 gigabases of sequencing data and about 93 million unique TCR sequences. High-throughput TCR immunosequencing, statistical association of individual TCRs with disease status, and machine learning were combined to predict cytomegalovirus infection status. To study patterns of TCR occurrence, a later analysis re-analyzed previously published TCR beta repertoires from 666 donors and added high-resolution HLA genotyping. Donor age, sex, ethnicity and CMV serostatus were collected together with the repertoire data. Among the roughly 400 genotyped donors, around 81% belonged to the genetic ancestry cluster associated with self-reported Caucasian donors. Typing coverage differed by locus: A, B, C, DRB1 and DQB1 were typed in roughly 620-640 donors, DQA1 in 500 to 550, DPA1 in some 570, and DPB1 in approximately 450. Because of strong linkage in the cohort, roughly five DR-DQ haplotypes were treated as single units for association and clustering. All discovery cohort repertoires had been generated on a single sequencing platform. The study was designed to test whether signatures of past pathogen exposure could be identified by cataloging public T cell receptors. Across 398 genotyped donors of the cohort, an average of about 240,000 unique TCR beta nucleotide sequences per donor were sequenced, and approximately 17% of those sequences were non-productive. A later genetic analysis took genome-wide SNP genotypes for about three fifths of the 666 donors and used that subset as a discovery cohort. HLA typing covered class I and class II loci at four-digit resolution. In addition to the first cohort of several hundred subjects, a separate validation cohort of some 120 different subjects was used. Using immunosequencing, the study profiled T cell repertoires from 666 subjects and related those repertoires to cytomegalovirus serostatus.

The cohort was made up of approximately 700 healthy bone marrow donors. At the time of sampling, all cohort members were nominally healthy, though unrecorded immune exposures were likely present. The donor tested CMV seronegative and was one of the 352 seronegative cohort members. A peripheral blood sample was provided by each donor, and peripheral blood mononuclear cells were used for TCR beta sequencing. The Qiagen DNeasy Blood Extraction Kit was used to extract genomic DNA from the blood cell samples. Library method: the immunoSEQ multiplex PCR assay. For the multiplex PCR, a mixture combining 60 forward primers for TCR Vbeta segments and 13 reverse primers for TCR Jbeta segments was used. The CDR3 region of rearranged TCR beta genes was amplified from genomic DNA with a multiplex PCR assay. The Illumina HiSeq System was used to sequence the amplified TCR beta libraries as 87-base-pair reads. Per the authors' processing: A later analysis tallied around 82 million unique TCR beta chains across the 700 or so repertoires, and around 12 million of those chains were shared by two or more donors. A nearest-neighbor algorithm error-corrected the raw reads and collapsed the reads into unique sequences, merging closely related sequences to remove PCR and sequencing errors. Alignment of CDR3 sequences to IMGT reference sequences was used to assign V, D and J gene segments. For a sequence to be retained, at least a six-nucleotide match to both a V gene segment and a J gene segment was required. Rearrangements were classified as productive when the CDR3 lacked stop codons and remained in frame with V and J, and all other rearrangements were classified as non-productive. Following IMGT convention, CDR3 was defined as the stretch from the second conserved V-encoded cysteine up to the conserved J-encoded phenylalanine. The earlier analysis of a few hundred of the donors excluded sequences that lacked an unambiguous match to a single V gene segment. An earlier analysis of fewer than 650 of the donors classified V segments as functional when productive rearrangements were above 56.7% and as segregating when the standard deviation between donors was above 5%. A statistical classification framework was developed to diagnose cytomegalovirus status using the catalog of TCR beta chain sequences. A later analysis assigned V and J genes by comparing TCR nucleotide sequences with IMGT/GENE-DB human TR gene sequences. A later analysis assigned CDR3 sequences and most-parsimonious VDJ recombination scenarios with the TCRdist pipeline. In a later analysis, every TCR beta chain was defined by the combination of its CDR3 amino acid sequence and its V-gene family, and reads without a unique V-gene family were dropped. A later analysis removed several hundred highly shared, low-generation-probability nucleotide sequences to deal with suspected cross-contamination and a sequencing artifact. For each public chain, a later analysis derived a clonal expansion index from normalized ranks of inferred template counts within each repertoire. In a later analysis, generation probabilities were computed with a VDJ recombination model fitted to out-of-frame rearrangements, and the resulting probabilities were checked against IGoR. In a later analysis, hypergeometric tests were used to score TCR-TCR, TCR-HLA and TCR-CMV co-occurrence, with a repertoire-size bias correction applied to TCR pairs. False discovery rates were estimated in a later analysis by permuting HLA or CMV assignments 20 times. In a later analysis, co-occurring TCRs were grouped with DBSCAN, and TCRdist sequence similarity was added when clustering was performed within HLA-allele-positive subsets. For co-occurrence clustering, repertoires with fewer than 30,000 or more than 120,000 public chains were excluded, along with five or six repertoires with anomalous nucleotide sharing. Not all clones reach the TCRdb copy of this immuneACCESS table, which keeps in-frame sequences only. Checked studies attribute under half of the gap to unresolved V genes and leave the rest unexplained. The V and J calls and clone size come from that table; D and trimming were worked out from the DNA. This sample's table lists approximately 190,000 clones. 6.5% of the sample rests with the top ten.

The paper as a whole reports these results and caveats: For the cohort, immune exposure information was limited to CMV serostatus. HLA typing was unavailable for some donors at each locus, so association tests used only the typed subset. A cluster of highly shared sequence variants was judged likely to represent a technical artifact of the sequencing pipeline. A further reported finding was that TCR beta sequences accurately predicted the HLA-A and HLA-B alleles for most subjects in the first cohort. Cytomegalovirus status was reported to be diagnosed by the classifier with high specificity and sensitivity in both the original and validation cohorts. Broadly in line with IMGT annotations, most TCR beta V segments showed up in productive rearrangements about 87% or about 30% of the time in an earlier analysis of around 600 of the donors. A later analysis found that TCR association rates varied across HLA loci, with DRB1 alleles showing the most associated TCRs and HLA-C alleles the fewest. Compared with the roughly 600-donor mean, donors in an Asian-associated ancestry cluster had fewer N-insertions in productive TCRs, according to a later genetic analysis. Specific HLA alleles were associated with 15,000 to 20,000 TCR beta sequences at a false discovery rate of 0.05 in a later analysis. Some 15 rarely observed V segments, including chromosome 9 orphons, were excluded from the earlier analysis of some 590 of the donors because counts were too low. In this cohort, only TCR beta chains were sequenced, and detectable features were limited by the absence of alpha or paired-chain data. Most CMV-associated TCR beta chains appeared to be HLA-restricted in a later analysis, and the HLA associations seemed to be driven largely by CMV exposure. Several of the top co-occurrence clusters appeared to be linked to parvovirus B19, influenza, CMV and Epstein-Barr virus, according to a later analysis. A few of the identified cytomegalovirus-associated TCR beta chains were confirmed in vitro to be specific for cytomegalovirus antigens. A later genetic analysis associated a missense DCLRE1C variant with V-gene and J-gene trimming of TCR beta chains, and an independent cohort replicated the association. When HLA alleles, especially DR and DQ, strongly co-occurred, TCR associations were difficult to assign to individual alleles. Roughly uniform sequencing depth across donors was assumed in presence/absence analyses, although this assumption may not hold. The study gave a list of 150 to 200 TCR beta chains associated with cytomegalovirus. The authors suggested that the approach could potentially be extended to other disease states and immunological phenotypes. Linkage disequilibrium might explain the correlated functional status among segregating V segments, but an unknown experimental factor could not be excluded. Across donors, most TCR sequences were observed very rarely, whereas some public TCRs were present in many individuals. In a later analysis, HLA-associated TCR beta chains showed more clonal expansion and lower generation probabilities than non-associated chains that were equally common.

A word on this clone: Its antigen remains undetermined.

Sample: PBMCs. The TCR sequence derives from a man aged 25 to 40 in good health and CMV-seronegative.

The CDR3 corresponds to CASTFPGQAPNTEAFF. The DNA sequence is TGTGCCAGCACCTTCCCTGGGCAGGCACCGAACACTGAAGCTTTCTTT. The chain joins TRBV6-6 to TRBJ1-1; the D gene assignment is ambiguous. The CDR3 has 16 amino acids, counting the end cysteine and phenylalanine. Only the CDR3 DNA stays, 48 bases, in frame from base 1. Trimming removed 7 bases from V and 1 base from J, leaving 19 bases between the germline ends. The germline V gene (reference sequence) yields MNHNY for CDR1 and SVGAGI for CDR2.